This record covers a single TCR beta chain. The data stem from a study of blood T cell repertoires in COVID-19. At the level of the study: PBMCs, B-cell-depleted T cells, or T cells provided the cDNA or gDNA that made up the material.

This CDR3 spans 13 amino acids. The germline V gene has CDR1 LNHDA and CDR2 SQIVND (reference sequence). Trimming at V came to 8 bases and at J to 4 bases, leaving 4 bases not matched to a gene. Ages ranged from roughly 18 to 95 years, with residence in about 23 US areas. Sequenced by immunoSEQ multiplex PCR; TCRdb stores in-frame clones only, minus some. The data show around 340,000 clones, with 85% to 90% seen just once and 0.85% to 1.3% held by the top ten. The rearrangement uses TRBV19 and TRBJ2-3; 9 bases are shared with TRBD2. This receptor was taken from a woman in her twenties or thirties who had been exposed to COVID-19. Specimen: PBMCs or T cells enriched from blood (not recorded which). For the CDR3, the DNA is TGTGCCAGTTTAGCGGGAGATTCAGATACGCAGTATTTT. Translating it yields CASLAGDSDTQYF.